Sequencing of this TCR beta chain was carried out in a study of cytomegalovirus exposure and HLA in healthy donors. PCR used 60 Vbeta primers and 13 Jbeta primers. The repertoire was sequenced with immunoSEQ multiplex PCR; TCRdb's copy has only in-frame clones and lacks some. In the table there are more than 95,000 clones, roughly a tenth of which are singletons. This TCR derives from a woman between 18 and 29 years old in good health and CMV-seropositive. The sequencing input was PBMCs.

Written as DNA, the CDR3 is TGTGCCAGCAGCCCCCGGGACTACACCCTAACCTACGAGCAGTACTTC. Its protein product is CASSPRDYTLTYEQYF. The chain uses TRBV7-8 and TRBJ2-7; 7 bases are shared with TRBD2. Trimming removed 5 bases from V and 2 bases from J; junction bases left unmatched: 12. CDR3 length: 16 amino acids. The V gene's germline CDR1 is SGHVS and CDR2 FQNEAQ.